Following are 14 T cell receptor beta chains from one sample sequenced in a study of blood T cell repertoires in COVID-19. Here immunoSEQ multiplex PCR was the method, and the copy in TCRdb shows in-frame clones only, minus some. The sample holds under 250,000 clones, over 75% seen once. Sequenced material: PBMCs or T cells enriched from blood (not recorded which). The receptors derive from a woman between 35 and 50 years old who had been exposed to COVID-19.

DNA of the CDR3: TGTGCCAGTAGTTACAGTAGCAATCAGCCCCAGCATTTT. Amino acid sequence: CASSYSSNQPQHF. The V call is TRBV19, the J call TRBJ1-5; D unresolved. V was clipped by 5 bases and J by 0 bases, with 5 bases between them. Germline V gives CDR1 LNHDA, CDR2 SQIVND (reference sequence). The CDR3 totals 13 residues.

The J gene is TRBJ2-3, the V gene TRBV3-1 (or the pseudogene TRBV3-2), with D possibly matching TRBD2 (5 bases). The CDR3 runs to 14 residues. V was clipped by 4 bases and J by 5 bases, with 13 bases between them. Germline lookup yields CDR1 LGHDT and CDR2 YNNKEL (reference sequence). The CDR3 loop is CASSPGLQLDTQYF. In DNA form, the CDR3 reads TGTGCCAGCAGCCCAGGACTCCAGCTAGATACGCAGTATTTT.

The gene calls are TRBV2 and TRBJ1-1; D is uncertain. CDR3 length: 13 residues. The V end was cut by 6 bases, the J end by 3 bases, with 11 bases between. Germline V CDR1 and CDR2: SNHLY, FYNNEI. The CDR3 spells CASRWQEHTEAFF. CDR3 nucleotides: TGTGCCAGCAGGTGGCAGGAACACACTGAAGCTTTCTTT.

This clone was observed a single time. The chain couples TRBV24-1 to TRBJ1-1; 8 bases line up with TRBD1. Germline lookup yields CDR1 KGHDR and CDR2 SFDVKD. This CDR3 comprises 15 residues. J gave up 4 bases and V 7 bases, and 10 bases lay outside the gene matches. The CDR3, as DNA: TGTGCCACCAGCTCCCCTGGACAGGGAGGCACTGAAGCTTTCTTT. Translating gives CATSSPGQGGTEAFF.

V usage is TRBV6-1 and J usage is TRBJ2-7; TRBD2 is a possible D gene (6 bases). Germline V gives CDR1 MNHNS, CDR2 SASEGT. CDR3 length equals 16 residues. With 2 bases removed from V and 2 bases from J, the gap between germline ends came to 16 bases. CDR3: CASSELGGKKPYEQYF. CDR3 nucleotide sequence: TGTGCCAGCAGTGAATTGGGAGGAAAAAAGCCCTACGAGCAGTACTTC.

The gene calls are TRBV10-3 and TRBJ2-2; 8 nucleotides match TRBD1. Germline trimming cut 8 bases from V and 6 bases from J; bases unmatched to any gene: 5. CDR1 ENHRY and CDR2 SYGVKD come from the germline V gene. CDR3 length equals 13 residues. The CDR3 here is CAISEGQAGELFF. The DNA for the CDR3 is TGTGCCATCTCTGAGGGACAGGCCGGGGAGCTGTTTTTT.

The genes are TRBV2 and TRBJ2-5; D gene uncertain. With 4 bases removed from V and 4 bases from J, the gap between germline ends came to 4 bases. This CDR3 has 11 residues. CDR1 is SNHLY and CDR2 is FYNNEI in the germline V gene. The CDR3 loop reads CASSGLETQYF. In DNA form, the CDR3 reads TGTGCCAGCAGTGGGCTAGAGACCCAGTACTTC.

The count of this clone is one. The V call is TRBV7-2, the J call TRBJ2-5, with 7 bases matching TRBD2. The CDR3 sequence is 14 residues long. The germline gives CDR1 SGHTA, CDR2 FQGNSA. Losses at the gene ends were 2 bases for V and 0 bases for J; bases not matched to a gene: 0. In DNA form, the CDR3 reads TGTGCCAGCAGCTTACTAGCGGACCAAGAGACCCAGTACTTC. Translated, it gives CASSLLADQETQYF.

The chain links TRBV9 to TRBJ1-6, with D perhaps TRBD1 (6 bases). The germline V gene has CDR1 SGDLS and CDR2 YYNGEE. V shed 2 bases and J shed 10 bases, with 13 bases lying between them. The CDR3 totals 14 residues. CDR3 nucleotides: TGTGCCAGCAGCGTCGGGGACACCCAATCACCCCTCCACTTT. This encodes CASSVGDTQSPLHF. Supplemented by reference TRBV9 and TRBJ1-6, the full variable domain reads DSGVTQTPKHLITATGQRVTLRCSPRSGDLSVYWYQQSLDQGLQFLIQYYNGEERAKGNILERFSAQQFPDLHSELNLSSLELGDSALYFCASSVGDTQSPLHFGNGTRLTVT.

V is TRBV7-9 and J is TRBJ2-3; TRBD1 aligns across 8 bases. CDR1 and CDR2 from the germline V gene are SEHNR and FQNEAQ (reference sequence). This CDR3 spans 15 amino acids. After removal of 1 base from V and 4 bases from J, the junction contained 4 bases not matched to a gene. This CDR3 is CASSLGQGAPDTQYF. The CDR3 DNA is TGTGCCAGCAGCTTAGGGCAGGGGGCACCAGATACGCAGTATTTT.

The chain is built from TRBV19 and TRBJ1-2; TRBD1 matches at 8 bases. CDR3 length: 14 residues. Trimming took 4 bases from V and 4 from J; bases not matched to a gene: 5. The germline V gene has CDR1 LNHDA and CDR2 SQIVND (reference sequence). CDR3 sequence: CASSTTGGSYGYTF. CDR3 coding DNA: TGTGCCAGTAGTACCACAGGGGGGAGCTATGGCTACACCTTC.

This clone appeared once. The chain is built from TRBV13 and TRBJ1-3, with D possibly TRBD1 on 5 matching bases. Deletions cut 2 bases from V and 1 base from J, with 15 bases between. The CDR3 extends over 17 amino acids. Germline V gives CDR1 PRHDT, CDR2 FYEKMQ (reference sequence). The CDR3 reads CASSLIRWGESGNTIYF. The CDR3, as DNA: TGTGCCAGCAGCTTAATTCGGTGGGGGGAATCTGGAAACACCATATATTTT.

The V and J genes are TRBV4-2 and TRBJ2-2, with TRBD1 matching over 7 bases. This CDR3 has 15 amino acids. CDR1 is LGHNA and CDR2 is YNFKEQ in the germline V gene. With V trimmed by 1 base and J by 5 bases, 4 bases remained unmatched. In DNA, the CDR3 is TGTGCCAGCAGCCAAGTGAGGGGGCCGACCGGGGAGCTGTTTTTT. Protein sequence: CASSQVRGPTGELFF.

The rearrangement joins TRBV3-1 (or the pseudogene TRBV3-2) to TRBJ1-2, with TRBD1 as a possible D gene (5 bases). V was cut by 6 bases and J by 7 bases, with 12 bases left in between. The germline V gene has CDR1 LGHDT and CDR2 YNNKEL (reference sequence). The CDR3 is made up of 12 amino acids. The CDR3 loop is CASSRGGPGYTF. CDR3 bases: TGTGCCAGCAGTCGCGGGGGACCTGGCTACACCTTC.